This is a list of T cell receptor beta chains from one sample in a study of T cells in Graves' hyperthyroidism and ophthalmopathy. TCRdb reanalysed the multiplex PCR reads using MiXCR and keeps one entry per CDR3 protein. The table includes 450,000 to 600,000 distinct CDR3 sequences, 13% to 15% detected once. The specimen sequenced was blood. Every receptor here comes from a woman aged 40 to 50 with Graves' hyperthyroidism. The CDR3 runs from the conserved cysteine through the conserved F or W. Each record gives: CDR3 protein, CDR3 DNA, clone size, J gene, V gene, D gene. D genes are given only for firm matches. Size is stated for part of the rows, as once, few or many counts, or as a class when the clone is expanded.

cdr3_aa: CASGLVRETSMETQYF
cdr3_nt: TGTGCTAGTGGTTTGGTACGAGAGACTTCGATGGAGACCCAGTACTTC
clone_size: many
j_call: TRBJ2-5
v_call: TRBV12-5
d_call: .

cdr3_aa: CATSDLDRGLGGEQFF
cdr3_nt: TGTGCCACCAGTGATTTGGACAGGGGGCTCGGCGGGGAGCAGTTCTTC
clone_size: many
j_call: TRBJ2-1
v_call: TRBV24-1
d_call: TRBD1

cdr3_aa: CASSPGTSVQTQYF
cdr3_nt: TGTGCCAGCAGTCCCGGGACTAGCGTTCAGACCCAGTACTTC
clone_size: few
j_call: TRBJ2-5
v_call: TRBV4-2
d_call: TRBD2

cdr3_aa: CASSQTRTANTGEPFF
cdr3_nt: TGTGCCAGCAGTCAAACGCGGACAGCAAACACCGGGGAGCCGTTTTTT
clone_size: .
j_call: TRBJ2-2
v_call: TRBV6-2/TRBV6-3
d_call: .

cdr3_aa: CASSQRTGLQETQYF
cdr3_nt: TGCGCCAGCAGCCAACGGACAGGACTCCAAGAGACCCAGTACTTC
clone_size: few
j_call: TRBJ2-5
v_call: TRBV4-1
d_call: TRBD1

cdr3_aa: CASSGTGRAGGEQFF
cdr3_nt: TGTGCCAGCAGTGGCACGGGGAGGGCCGGGGGTGAGCAGTTCTTC
clone_size: .
j_call: TRBJ2-1
v_call: TRBV27
d_call: TRBD2

cdr3_aa: CASIPGLGVGELFF
cdr3_nt: TGTGCCAGCATTCCGGGACTAGGGGTCGGGGAGCTGTTTTTT
clone_size: .
j_call: TRBJ2-2
v_call: TRBV12-3/TRBV12-4
d_call: TRBD2

cdr3_aa: CSARRGVGNTEAFF
cdr3_nt: TGCAGTGCTAGACGCGGGGTCGGAAACACTGAAGCTTTCTTT
clone_size: .
j_call: TRBJ1-1
v_call: TRBV20-1
d_call: .

cdr3_aa: CASSIVGGFGKSNQPQHF
cdr3_nt: TGTGCCAGCAGTATCGTGGGTGGTTTCGGGAAAAGCAATCAGCCCCAGCATTTT
clone_size: many
j_call: TRBJ1-5
v_call: TRBV28
d_call: .

cdr3_aa: CASSSQAGGTYNEQFF
cdr3_nt: TGTGCCAGCAGCTCCCAAGCGGGAGGGACCTACAATGAGCAGTTCTTC
clone_size: many
j_call: TRBJ2-1
v_call: TRBV11-2
d_call: TRBD2

cdr3_aa: CASSLGGGLIEGYTF
cdr3_nt: TGTGCCAGCAGCCTCGGCGGGGGTTTAATAGAGGGCTACACCTTC
clone_size: many
j_call: TRBJ1-2
v_call: TRBV5-5
d_call: .

cdr3_aa: CASSPISGYNEQFF
cdr3_nt: TGTGCCAGCAGCCCCATTAGCGGTTACAATGAGCAGTTCTTC
clone_size: many
j_call: TRBJ2-1
v_call: TRBV13
d_call: .

cdr3_aa: CASSYSSGNQPQHF
cdr3_nt: TGTGCCAGCAGTTACTCATCAGGCAATCAGCCCCAGCATTTT
clone_size: many
j_call: TRBJ1-5
v_call: TRBV6-6
d_call: .

cdr3_aa: CASTNPGSGVGNEQFF
cdr3_nt: TGTGCCAGCACCAACCCGGGGAGCGGGGTCGGCAATGAGCAGTTCTTC
clone_size: many
j_call: TRBJ2-1
v_call: TRBV2
d_call: TRBD2

cdr3_aa: CASSLPPRDEAFF
cdr3_nt: TGTGCCAGCAGTTTACCCCCCAGGGATGAAGCTTTCTTT
clone_size: .
j_call: TRBJ1-1
v_call: TRBV12-3/TRBV12-4
d_call: .

cdr3_aa: CASSSDSTNYGYTF
cdr3_nt: TGTGCCAGCAGCTCGGACAGCACTAACTATGGCTACACCTTC
clone_size: few
j_call: TRBJ1-2
v_call: TRBV5-8
d_call: .

cdr3_aa: CASSYGLAYEQYF
cdr3_nt: TGTGCCAGCAGTTACGGACTAGCCTACGAGCAGTACTTC
clone_size: .
j_call: TRBJ2-7
v_call: TRBV6-2/TRBV6-3
d_call: TRBD2

cdr3_aa: CAGGENNQPQHF
cdr3_nt: TGTGCCGGGGGGGAGAACAATCAGCCCCAGCATTTT
clone_size: few
j_call: TRBJ1-5
v_call: TRBV19
d_call: .

cdr3_aa: CASRKGPGEQTQYF
cdr3_nt: TGTGCCAGCAGAAAGGGCCCAGGCGAGCAGACCCAGTACTTC
clone_size: .
j_call: TRBJ2-5
v_call: TRBV9
d_call: .

cdr3_aa: CASRAGDVPQHF
cdr3_nt: TGTGCCAGTAGGGCCGGGGATGTGCCCCAGCATTTT
clone_size: .
j_call: TRBJ1-5
v_call: TRBV19
d_call: .

cdr3_aa: CASSLTGVVNEQFF
cdr3_nt: TGTGCCAGCAGCCTTACAGGGGTGGTAAATGAGCAGTTCTTC
clone_size: many
j_call: TRBJ2-1
v_call: TRBV12-3/TRBV12-4
d_call: TRBD1

cdr3_aa: CASSLANRGGSNQPQHF
cdr3_nt: TGCGCCAGCAGCTTGGCCAATCGCGGTGGTAGCAATCAGCCCCAGCATTTT
clone_size: many
j_call: TRBJ1-5
v_call: TRBV5-1
d_call: .

cdr3_aa: CASSLGVGGGDEQYF
cdr3_nt: TGTGCCAGCAGCTTAGGGGTGGGGGGGGGCGACGAGCAGTACTTC
clone_size: .
j_call: TRBJ2-7
v_call: TRBV7-6
d_call: .

cdr3_aa: CASSQGDSEAFF
cdr3_nt: TGTGCCAGCAGCCAAGGGGACTCTGAAGCTTTCTTT
clone_size: many
j_call: TRBJ1-1
v_call: TRBV11-3
d_call: .

cdr3_aa: CAITAGVGYEQYF
cdr3_nt: TGTGCCATCACTGCGGGAGTAGGCTACGAGCAGTACTTC
clone_size: .
j_call: TRBJ2-7
v_call: TRBV6-1
d_call: TRBD2

cdr3_aa: CASSVFSYEQYF
cdr3_nt: TGTGCCAGCAGTGTGTTCTCCTACGAGCAGTACTTC
clone_size: many
j_call: TRBJ2-7
v_call: TRBV6-1
d_call: .

cdr3_aa: CASSFLTGQQFF
cdr3_nt: TGTGCCAGCAGTTTTCTCACCGGGCAGCAGTTCTTC
clone_size: many
j_call: TRBJ2-1
v_call: TRBV28
d_call: .

cdr3_aa: CASSFTGTGVREQYF
cdr3_nt: TGTGCCAGCAGTTTTACAGGGACAGGGGTAAGGGAGCAGTACTTC
clone_size: many
j_call: TRBJ2-7
v_call: TRBV27
d_call: TRBD1

cdr3_aa: CASSEAPGLSTDTQYF
cdr3_nt: TGTGCCAGCAGTGAAGCCCCGGGACTCAGCACAGATACGCAGTATTTT
clone_size: few
j_call: TRBJ2-3
v_call: TRBV2
d_call: .

cdr3_aa: CASSLSGDRNTIYF
cdr3_nt: TGCGCCAGCAGCTTATCCGGGGATCGAAACACCATATATTTT
clone_size: few
j_call: TRBJ1-3
v_call: TRBV5-1
d_call: .

cdr3_aa: CSARETSRQETQYF
cdr3_nt: TGCAGTGCTAGAGAGACTAGCAGGCAAGAGACCCAGTACTTC
clone_size: many
j_call: TRBJ2-5
v_call: TRBV20-1
d_call: TRBD2

cdr3_aa: CASSSRLAGLSYNEQFF
cdr3_nt: TGTGCCAGCAGTTCAAGACTAGCGGGTCTCTCCTACAATGAGCAGTTCTTC
clone_size: .
j_call: TRBJ2-1
v_call: TRBV12-3/TRBV12-4
d_call: TRBD2

cdr3_aa: CASSLEFDSLSSYNEQFF
cdr3_nt: TGTGCCAGCAGCTTAGAATTCGACAGTCTAAGCTCCTACAATGAGCAGTTCTTC
clone_size: many
j_call: TRBJ2-1
v_call: TRBV7-9
d_call: .

cdr3_aa: CASSLGLAGDSSYEQYF
cdr3_nt: TGCGCCAGCAGCTTGGGACTAGCGGGGGACAGCTCCTACGAGCAGTACTTC
clone_size: many
j_call: TRBJ2-7
v_call: TRBV5-1
d_call: TRBD2

cdr3_aa: CASSQPRGLEMNTEAFF
cdr3_nt: TGTGCCAGCAGCCAACCCCGGGGGTTGGAAATGAACACTGAAGCTTTCTTT
clone_size: .
j_call: TRBJ1-1
v_call: TRBV3-1
d_call: .

cdr3_aa: CASSQEAGSYIQYF
cdr3_nt: TGCGCCAGCAGCCAAGAGGCAGGCTCGTACATTCAGTACTTC
clone_size: .
j_call: TRBJ2-4
v_call: TRBV4-1
d_call: .